This T cell receptor beta chain was captured in a study of T cell responses to AZD1222 COVID-19 vaccine. Study-level points and caveats: Possibly, clonal diversity was underestimated; donors were largely white British and included more females. Among spike-specific TCRs, nearly half reportedly target unmutated variant regions.

The V segment lost 0 bases and the J segment 6 bases; nucleotides outside the gene matches: 14. In germline, CDR1 is MNHEY, CDR2 SMNVEV (reference sequence). The CDR3 runs 19 residues. Data came from immunoSEQ multiplex PCR; TCRdb stores just in-frame clones and leaves some out. This repertoire shows fewer than 150,000 clones, 70% to 90% found once; its top ten account for 6.5%. For this clone: The antigen is unknown.

The clonotype was recovered from an adult who received the AZD1222 COVID-19 vaccine. The chain recombines TRBV27 with TRBJ2-1, with 10 bases lining up with TRBD2. This material consisted of peripheral blood, taken 28 days after the second AZD1222 dose. The CDR3 DNA reads TGTGCCAGCAGTTTATCCCTTCATCTTAGCGGGGGGTGGGGCAATGAGCAGTTCTTC. It is translated as CASSLSLHLSGGWGNEQFF.